This T cell receptor beta chain was captured in a study of spatial heterogeneity in lung cancer. Overall study: The average count in raw reads for each unique TCR and UMI combination exceeded nine appearances.

V was trimmed by 6 bases and J by 4 bases, leaving 12 bases between them. This CDR3 has 13 amino acids. From germline, CDR1 is MNHNS and CDR2 SASEGT. This clonotype is labeled medium-sized. Time point described: sample taken at primary tumor resection. Tumor, nontumor lung or frozen PBMC supplied whole RNA that was sequenced unsorted. TCRdb fed the 5' RACE reads into MiXCR, producing one record per CDR3 protein. The data hold roughly 2,800 distinct CDR3 sequences, with approximately 8.5% observed a single time. The sequence came from a male donor with early-stage non-small cell lung cancer. Sequenced material: normal lung tissue next to the tumor, taken at surgery. The gene calls are TRBV6-1 and TRBJ1-2; D may be TRBD1 (6 bases). The CDR3 sequence: CASSAGQTYGYTF. CDR3 bases: TGTGCCAGCAGCGCCGGACAGACCTATGGCTACACCTTC.